This TCR beta chain was found in a study of cytomegalovirus exposure and HLA in healthy donors. Study-wide results and caveats: Among the CMV-associated chains, three were confirmed in vitro as specific for CMV antigens. Common viral pathogens were later found to be apparently linked to several of the most significant clusters.

This CDR3 has 13 amino acids. Trimming left V 6 bases short and J 4 bases short, with 12 bases between. Germline V CDR1 and CDR2: LNHDA, SQIVND (reference sequence). PCR amplification relied on 60 Vbeta primers (plus 13 Jbeta primers). Per the authors' pipeline: There were tens of millions of unique TCR beta chains by a later count, and 10 million to 12 million of them were shared. The table came from immunoSEQ multiplex PCR; TCRdb's copy has only in-frame clones and leaves some out. V, J and clone size reflect that table, while D and trimming were determined from the DNA. The table has 130,000 to 150,000 clones, approximately 79% seen once. A remark on this clone: As yet, its antigen is unknown.

The sequenced material came from PBMCs. The rearrangement links TRBV19 to TRBJ1-2, with no clear D. This TCR was recovered from a man in his late teens or twenties in good health and CMV-seronegative. This chain's CDR3 is CASRSGLGYGYTF. Written as DNA, the CDR3 is TGTGCCAGTAGATCGGGATTGGGCTATGGCTACACCTTC. The full variable domain, its missing parts supplied by reference TRBV19 and TRBJ1-2, is DGGITQSPKYLFRKEGQNVTLSCEQNLNHDAMYWYRQDPGQGLRLIYYSQIVNDFQKGDIAEGYSVSREKKESFPLTVTSAQKNPTAFYLCASRSGLGYGYTFGSGTRLTVV.